The 10 T cell receptor beta chains reported below all come from one sample, sequenced in a study of spatial heterogeneity in lung cancer. These receptors' antigens are unknown. Study-wide findings and caveats: Expanded alpha and beta TCR counts within tumors tracked tumor mutation counts.

MiXCR was run by TCRdb on the 5' RACE reads, yielding one entry per CDR3 protein. Among 9,500 to 11,000 distinct CDR3 sequences listed, 10% to 15% were seen once. Time point specified: sample taken at primary tumor resection. This specimen was lung tumor tissue, taken at surgery. The receptors come from a male donor with early-stage non-small cell lung cancer.

This clonotype was observed at least ten times. This beta chain slipped into a library made for alpha chains as a stray read, so its size is not meaningful. This rearrangement joins TRBV7-8 to TRBJ2-1; D gene unclear. CDR1 and CDR2 from the germline V gene are SGHVS and FQNEAQ. V shed 6 bases and J shed 10 bases, with 16 bases lying between them. The length of the CDR3 is 13 residues. The CDR3 here is CASSPLADGEQFF. CDR3 sequence (DNA): TGTGCCAGCAGTCCCCTGGCGGACGGGGAGCAGTTCTTC.

This clonotype was found many times. Found in a library prepared for alpha chains, this beta chain is an off-target read, and its abundance has little meaning. The chain uses TRBV7-2 and TRBJ2-1; the match to TRBD2 covers 7 bases. Losses at the gene ends were 7 bases for V and 9 bases for J; bases not matched to a gene: 18. The CDR3 has 16 residues. The germline V gene encodes CDR1 SGHTA and CDR2 FQGNSA. CDR3 protein: CASTKTGGRLNGEQFF. Written as DNA, the CDR3 is TGTGCCAGCACCAAGACGGGCGGGAGACTGAACGGTGAGCAGTTCTTC.

This clonotype rates as medium-sized (0.01 to 0.1%). Within a library made for alpha chains, this beta chain is off target, and its count is uninformative. V gene TRBV7-9 combines with J gene TRBJ2-7, with 8 nucleotides matching TRBD1. Germline CDR1 reads SEHNR; CDR2 reads FQNEAQ (reference sequence). V shed 5 bases and J 8 bases; nucleotides not matched to a gene: 14. The CDR3 is 15 residues long. This chain's CDR3 is CASSLAEAGGRKQYF. The CDR3 nucleotides are TGTGCCAGCAGCCTGGCCGAGGCAGGGGGCCGCAAGCAGTACTTC.

This clonotype occurred many times. Since it is a stray read in a library aimed at alpha chains, this beta chain has a size that is not meaningful. The chain combines TRBV11-2 with TRBJ2-7, with 10 bases identical to TRBD2. J lost 3 bases, V lost 2 bases, and 10 bases had no gene match. Germline-derived CDR1 and CDR2 are SGHAT and FQNNGV. This CDR3 is 17 amino acids long. The CDR3 DNA sequence: TGTGCCAGCAGCTTATCTAGCGGGAGTCGAAGCGGCTACGAGCAGTACTTC. Amino acids: CASSLSSGSRSGYEQYF.

This clonotype is categorized as large (0.1 to 1%). Since it is a stray read in a library aimed at alpha chains, this beta chain has a size that is not meaningful. This sequence joins TRBV9 and TRBJ2-5; D remains ambiguous. Germline V gene sequence: CDR1 SGDLS, CDR2 YYNGEE. This CDR3 has 13 amino acids. Trimming removed 0 bases from V and 5 bases from J, with 8 bases in between. The CDR3 is CASSVGGLETQYF. In DNA form, the CDR3 reads TGTGCCAGCAGCGTAGGAGGTTTGGAGACCCAGTACTTC.

This clonotype is medium-sized (0.01 to 0.1%). In a library made to pick up alpha chains, this beta chain is a stray read with a size that means little. The V gene is TRBV10-3, the J gene TRBJ2-1; 12 bases are shared with TRBD2. This CDR3 region has 15 residues. The V gene's germline CDR1 is ENHRY and CDR2 SYGVKD. The V gene end was trimmed by 8 bases and the J gene end by 1 base; junction bases not matched to a gene: 3. The CDR3 bases are TGTGCCATCCAGGGGACTAGCGGGTCCTACAATGAGCAGTTCTTC. Translation: CAIQGTSGSYNEQFF.

Notes on this clonotype: This beta chain was picked up by a library intended for alpha chains and is off target, so its count carries little meaning. V and J are TRBV20-1 and TRBJ2-1, with 9 positions matching TRBD2. Per the germline V gene, CDR1 is DFQATT and CDR2 is SNEGSKA (reference sequence). V gave up 1 base and J gave up 9 bases; unmatched junction bases: 4. This CDR3 is built from 13 residues. The DNA of the CDR3 is TGCAGTGCTAGAGTACGACTAGCGGCTGAGCAGTTCTTC. As protein: CSARVRLAAEQFF.

This clonotype was found many times. This beta chain appears as a stray read in a library generated for alpha chains; its size is not informative. V is TRBV12-3 or TRBV12-4 and J is TRBJ1-1; 7 bases are shared with TRBD1. This CDR3 region has 14 residues. V trimming: 3 bases; J trimming: 6 bases; junction bases outside the gene matches: 7. The CDR3 here is CASSFSQGGSEAFF. The DNA of the CDR3 is TGTGCCAGCAGTTTCAGCCAGGGGGGGTCTGAAGCTTTCTTT.

The sample holds many counts of this clonotype. In a library made to pick up alpha chains, this beta chain is a stray read with a size that means little. The chain combines TRBV27 with TRBJ2-5, with a tentative D call TRBD2 (6 bases). The CDR3 consists of 13 residues. The germline V gene encodes CDR1 MNHEY and CDR2 SMNVEV (reference sequence). Trimming removed 2 bases at V and 5 bases at J, with 9 bases between. CDR3 in amino acids: CASSLMGGETQYF. The CDR3, as DNA: TGTGCCAGCAGTTTAATGGGGGGTGAGACCCAGTACTTC.

This clonotype appeared a few times. For a library built for alpha chains, this beta chain is a stray read; little rests on its size. V and J are TRBV10-3 and TRBJ1-5; the match to TRBD1 covers 7 bases. The CDR3 runs 13 residues. Germline V CDR1 and CDR2: ENHRY, SYGVKD. The trim removed 11 bases at V and 3 bases at J, leaving 7 bases unmatched. CDR3 sequence (DNA): TGTGCCGCAAGGGGGCGCGACAATCAGCCCCAGCATTTT. Residues: CAARGRDNQPQHF.